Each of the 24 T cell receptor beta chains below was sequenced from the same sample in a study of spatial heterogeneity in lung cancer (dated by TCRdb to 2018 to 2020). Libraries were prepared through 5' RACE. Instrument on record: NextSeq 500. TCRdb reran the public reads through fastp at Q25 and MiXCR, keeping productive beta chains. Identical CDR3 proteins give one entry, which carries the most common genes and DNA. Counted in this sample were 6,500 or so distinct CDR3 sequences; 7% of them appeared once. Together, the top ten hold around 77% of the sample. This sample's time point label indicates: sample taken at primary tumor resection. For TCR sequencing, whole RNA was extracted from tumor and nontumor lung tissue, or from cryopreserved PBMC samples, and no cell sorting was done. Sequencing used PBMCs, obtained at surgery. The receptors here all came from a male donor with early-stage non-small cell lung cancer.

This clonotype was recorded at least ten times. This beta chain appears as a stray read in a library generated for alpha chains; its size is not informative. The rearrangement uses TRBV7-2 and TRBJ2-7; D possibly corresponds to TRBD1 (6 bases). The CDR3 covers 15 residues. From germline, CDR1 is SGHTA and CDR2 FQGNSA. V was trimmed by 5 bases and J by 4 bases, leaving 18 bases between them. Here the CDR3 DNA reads TGTGCCAGCAGCATCCTACTGGGGGCGGCTTACGAGCAGTACTTC. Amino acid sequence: CASSILLGAAYEQYF. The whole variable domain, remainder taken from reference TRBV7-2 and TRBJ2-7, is GAGVSQSPSNKVTEKGKDVELRCDPISGHTALYWYRQSLGQGLEFLIYFQGNSAPDKSGLPSDRFSAERTGGSVSTLTIQRTQQEDSAVYLCASSILLGAAYEQYFGPGTRLTVT.

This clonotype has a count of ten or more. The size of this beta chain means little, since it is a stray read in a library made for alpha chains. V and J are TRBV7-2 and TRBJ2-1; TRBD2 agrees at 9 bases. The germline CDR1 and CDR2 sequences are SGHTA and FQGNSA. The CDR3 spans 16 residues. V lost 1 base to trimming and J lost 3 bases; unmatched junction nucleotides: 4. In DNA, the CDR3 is TGTGCCAGCAGCTTAGGTAGCGGGGGCCTCTACAATGAGCAGTTCTTC. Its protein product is CASSLGSGGLYNEQFF. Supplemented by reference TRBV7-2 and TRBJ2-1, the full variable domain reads GAGVSQSPSNKVTEKGKDVELRCDPISGHTALYWYRQSLGQGLEFLIYFQGNSAPDKSGLPSDRFSAERTGGSVSTLTIQRTQQEDSAVYLCASSLGSGGLYNEQFFGPGTRLTVL.

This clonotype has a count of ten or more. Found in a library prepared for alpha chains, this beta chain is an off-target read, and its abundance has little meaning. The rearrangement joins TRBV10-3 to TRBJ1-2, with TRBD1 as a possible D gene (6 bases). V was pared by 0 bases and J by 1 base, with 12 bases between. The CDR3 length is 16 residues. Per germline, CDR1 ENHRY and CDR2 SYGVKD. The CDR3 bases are TGTGCCATCAGTGAGTCGGCCGTACAGGGTAACTATGGCTACACCTTC. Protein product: CAISESAVQGNYGYTF.

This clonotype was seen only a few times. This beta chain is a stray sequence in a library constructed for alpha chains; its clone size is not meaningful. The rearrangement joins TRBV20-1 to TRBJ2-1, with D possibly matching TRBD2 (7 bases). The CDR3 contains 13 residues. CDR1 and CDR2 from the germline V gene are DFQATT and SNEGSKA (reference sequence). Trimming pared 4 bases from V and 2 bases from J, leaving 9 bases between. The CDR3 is CSAMRGPYNEQFF. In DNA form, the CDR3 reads TGCAGTGCTATGCGGGGGCCCTACAATGAGCAGTTCTTC.

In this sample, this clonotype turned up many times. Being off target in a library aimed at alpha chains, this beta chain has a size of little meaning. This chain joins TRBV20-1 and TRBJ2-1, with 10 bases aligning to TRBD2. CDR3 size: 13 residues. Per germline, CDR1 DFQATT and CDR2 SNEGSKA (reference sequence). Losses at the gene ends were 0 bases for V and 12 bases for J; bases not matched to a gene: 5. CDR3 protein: CSARDGSGRRQFF. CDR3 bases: TGCAGTGCTAGAGATGGTAGCGGGAGGAGGCAGTTCTTC.

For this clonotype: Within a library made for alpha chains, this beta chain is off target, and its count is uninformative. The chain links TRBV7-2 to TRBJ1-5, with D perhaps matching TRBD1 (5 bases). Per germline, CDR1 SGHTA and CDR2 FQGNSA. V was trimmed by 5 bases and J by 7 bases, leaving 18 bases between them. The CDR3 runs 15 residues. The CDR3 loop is CASSPGESGRQPQHF. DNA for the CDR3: TGTGCCAGCAGCCCGGGGGAGAGTGGAAGACAGCCCCAGCATTTT.

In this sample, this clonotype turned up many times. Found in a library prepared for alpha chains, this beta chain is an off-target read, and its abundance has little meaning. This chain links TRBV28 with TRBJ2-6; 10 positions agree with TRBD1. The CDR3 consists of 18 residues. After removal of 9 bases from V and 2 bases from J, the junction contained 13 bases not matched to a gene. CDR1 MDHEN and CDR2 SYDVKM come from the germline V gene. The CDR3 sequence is CASSTVRQGATGANVLTF. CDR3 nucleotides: TGTGCCAGTTCTACTGTGCGACAGGGGGCAACTGGGGCCAACGTCCTGACTTTC. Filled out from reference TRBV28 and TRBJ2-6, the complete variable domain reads DVKVTQSSRYLVKRTGEKVFLECVQDMDHENMFWYRQDPGLGLRLIYFSYDVKMKEKGDIPEGYSVSREKKERFSLILESASTNQTSMYLCASSTVRQGATGANVLTFGAGSRLTVL.

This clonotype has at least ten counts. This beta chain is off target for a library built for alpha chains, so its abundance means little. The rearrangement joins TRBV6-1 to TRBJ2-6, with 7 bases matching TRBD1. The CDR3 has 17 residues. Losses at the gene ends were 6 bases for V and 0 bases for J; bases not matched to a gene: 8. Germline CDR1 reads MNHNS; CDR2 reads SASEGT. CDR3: CASSAQTGSSGANVLTF. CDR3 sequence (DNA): TGTGCCAGCAGCGCCCAGACAGGGTCCTCTGGGGCCAACGTCCTGACTTTC.

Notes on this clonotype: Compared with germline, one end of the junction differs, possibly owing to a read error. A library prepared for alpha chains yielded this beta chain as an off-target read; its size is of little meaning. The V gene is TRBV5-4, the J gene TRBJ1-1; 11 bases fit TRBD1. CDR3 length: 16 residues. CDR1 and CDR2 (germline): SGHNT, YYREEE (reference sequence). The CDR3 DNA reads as TGTGTCAGCAGCCCTGGACAGGGGGCGCTCACCACTGAAGCTTTCTTT. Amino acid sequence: CVSSPGQGALTTEAFF.

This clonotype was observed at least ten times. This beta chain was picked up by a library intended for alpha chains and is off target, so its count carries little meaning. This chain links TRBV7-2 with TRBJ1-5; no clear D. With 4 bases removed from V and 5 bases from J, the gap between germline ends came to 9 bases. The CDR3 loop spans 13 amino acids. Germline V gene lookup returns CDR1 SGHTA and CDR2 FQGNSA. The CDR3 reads CASSWTQDQPQHF. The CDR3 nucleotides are TGTGCCAGCAGCTGGACCCAAGATCAGCCCCAGCATTTT.

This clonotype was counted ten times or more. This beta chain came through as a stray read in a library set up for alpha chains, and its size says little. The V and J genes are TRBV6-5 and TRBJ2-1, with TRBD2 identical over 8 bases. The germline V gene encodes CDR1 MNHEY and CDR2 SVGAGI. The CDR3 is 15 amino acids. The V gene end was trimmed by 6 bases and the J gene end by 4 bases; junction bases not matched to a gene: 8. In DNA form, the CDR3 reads TGTGCCAGCAGCGCGAGCGGGAGCCTTTACAATGAGCAGTTCTTC. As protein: CASSASGSLYNEQFF.

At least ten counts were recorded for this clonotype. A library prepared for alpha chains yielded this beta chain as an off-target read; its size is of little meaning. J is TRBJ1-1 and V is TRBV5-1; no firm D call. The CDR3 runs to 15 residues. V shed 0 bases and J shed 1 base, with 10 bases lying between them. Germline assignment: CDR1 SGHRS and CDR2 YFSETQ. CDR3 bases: TGCGCCAGCAGCTTGGATTCCGCCACGAACACTGAAGCTTTCTTT. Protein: CASSLDSATNTEAFF.

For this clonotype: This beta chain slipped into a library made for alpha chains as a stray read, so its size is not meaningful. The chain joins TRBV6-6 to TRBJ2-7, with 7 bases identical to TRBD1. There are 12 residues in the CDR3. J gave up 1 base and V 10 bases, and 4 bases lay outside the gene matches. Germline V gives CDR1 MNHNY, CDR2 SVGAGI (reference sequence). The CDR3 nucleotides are TGTGCCACCGGGGACAGATCCTACGAGCAGTACTTC. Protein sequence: CATGDRSYEQYF.

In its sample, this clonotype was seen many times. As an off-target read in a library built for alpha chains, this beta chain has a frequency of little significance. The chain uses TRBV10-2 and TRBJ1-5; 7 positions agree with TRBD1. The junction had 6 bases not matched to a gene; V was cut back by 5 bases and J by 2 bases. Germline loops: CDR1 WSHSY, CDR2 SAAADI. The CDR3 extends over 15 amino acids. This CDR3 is CASSLGGKGNQPQHF. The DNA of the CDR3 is TGCGCCAGCAGTTTAGGGGGCAAGGGCAATCAGCCCCAGCATTTT.

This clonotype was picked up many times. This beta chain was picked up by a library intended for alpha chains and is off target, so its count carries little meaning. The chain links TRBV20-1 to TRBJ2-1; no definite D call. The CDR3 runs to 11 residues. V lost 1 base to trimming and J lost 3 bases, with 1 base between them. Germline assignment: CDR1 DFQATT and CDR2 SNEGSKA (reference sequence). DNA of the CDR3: TGCAGTGCTAGAGGCTACAATGAGCAGTTCTTC. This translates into CSARGYNEQFF.

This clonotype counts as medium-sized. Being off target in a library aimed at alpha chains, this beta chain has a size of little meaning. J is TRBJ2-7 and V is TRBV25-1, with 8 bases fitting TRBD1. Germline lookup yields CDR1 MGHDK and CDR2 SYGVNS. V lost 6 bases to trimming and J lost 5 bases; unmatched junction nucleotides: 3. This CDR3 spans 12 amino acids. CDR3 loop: CASRQGVHEQYV. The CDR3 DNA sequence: TGTGCCAGCAGACAGGGGGTCCACGAGCAGTACGTC.

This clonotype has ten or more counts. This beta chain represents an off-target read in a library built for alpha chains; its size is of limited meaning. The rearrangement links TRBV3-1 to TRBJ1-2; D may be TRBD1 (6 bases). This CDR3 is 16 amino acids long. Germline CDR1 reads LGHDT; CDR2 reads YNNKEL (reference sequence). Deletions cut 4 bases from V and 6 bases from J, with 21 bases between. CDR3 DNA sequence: TGTGCCAGCAGCCCGTTTCCAGGGGCACTTGGGGATGGCTACACCTTC. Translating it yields CASSPFPGALGDGYTF. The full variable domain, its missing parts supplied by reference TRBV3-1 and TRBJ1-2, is DTAVSQTPKYLVTQMGNDKSIKCEQNLGHDTMYWYKQDSKKFLKIMFSYNNKELIINETVPNRFSPKSPDKAHLNLHINSLELGDSAVYFCASSPFPGALGDGYTFGSGTRLTVV.

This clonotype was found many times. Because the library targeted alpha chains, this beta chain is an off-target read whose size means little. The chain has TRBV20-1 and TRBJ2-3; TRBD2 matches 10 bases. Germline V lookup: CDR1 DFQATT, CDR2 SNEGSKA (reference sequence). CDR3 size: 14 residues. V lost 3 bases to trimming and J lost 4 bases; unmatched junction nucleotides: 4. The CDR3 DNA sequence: TGCAGTGCTAGTCGAGCGGGAGGGGCAGATACGCAGTATTTT. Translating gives CSASRAGGADTQYF.

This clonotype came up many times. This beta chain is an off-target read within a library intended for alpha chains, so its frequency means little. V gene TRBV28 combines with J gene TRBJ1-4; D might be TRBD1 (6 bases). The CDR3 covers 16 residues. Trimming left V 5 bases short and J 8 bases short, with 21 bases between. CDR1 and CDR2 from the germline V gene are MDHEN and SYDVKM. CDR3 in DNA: TGTGCCAGCAGTCACGTACAGGGAGCTGAGGACGAAAAACTGTTTTTT. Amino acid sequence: CASSHVQGAEDEKLFF.

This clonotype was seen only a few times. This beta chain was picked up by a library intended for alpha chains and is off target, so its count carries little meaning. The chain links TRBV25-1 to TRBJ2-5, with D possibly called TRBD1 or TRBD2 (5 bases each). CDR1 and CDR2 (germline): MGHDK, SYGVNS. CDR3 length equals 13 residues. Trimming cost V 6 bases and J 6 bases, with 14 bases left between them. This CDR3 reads CASREGLGQTQYF. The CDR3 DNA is TGTGCCAGCAGAGAAGGGTTGGGACAGACCCAGTACTTC.

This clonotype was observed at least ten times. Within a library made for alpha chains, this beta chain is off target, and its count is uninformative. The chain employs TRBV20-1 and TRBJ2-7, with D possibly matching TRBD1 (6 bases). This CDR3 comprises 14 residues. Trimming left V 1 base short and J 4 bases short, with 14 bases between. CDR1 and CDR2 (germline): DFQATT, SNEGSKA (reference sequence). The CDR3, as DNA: TGCAGTGCTAGAGGGACAGTAAGCCCTTACGAGCAGTACTTC. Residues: CSARGTVSPYEQYF.

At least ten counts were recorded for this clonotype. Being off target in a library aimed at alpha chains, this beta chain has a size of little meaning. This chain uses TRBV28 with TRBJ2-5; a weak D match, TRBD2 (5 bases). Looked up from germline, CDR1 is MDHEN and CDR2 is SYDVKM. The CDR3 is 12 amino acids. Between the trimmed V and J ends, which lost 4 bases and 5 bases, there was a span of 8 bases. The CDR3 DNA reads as TGTGCCAGCAGTTCAGGAGGCGAGACCCAGTACTTC. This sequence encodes CASSSGGETQYF.

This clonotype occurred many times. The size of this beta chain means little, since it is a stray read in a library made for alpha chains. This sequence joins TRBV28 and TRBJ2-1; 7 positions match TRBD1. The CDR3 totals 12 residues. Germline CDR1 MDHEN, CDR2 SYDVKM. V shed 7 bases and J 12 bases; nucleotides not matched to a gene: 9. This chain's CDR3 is CASTPPRGTQFF. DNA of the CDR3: TGTGCCAGCACTCCCCCCAGGGGGACGCAGTTCTTC.

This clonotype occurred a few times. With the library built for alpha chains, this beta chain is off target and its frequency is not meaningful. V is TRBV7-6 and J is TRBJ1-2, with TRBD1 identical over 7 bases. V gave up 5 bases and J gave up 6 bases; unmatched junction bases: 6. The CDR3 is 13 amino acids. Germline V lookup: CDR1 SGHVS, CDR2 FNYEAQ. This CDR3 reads CASSPDRADGYTF. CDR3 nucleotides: TGTGCCAGCAGCCCTGACAGGGCCGATGGCTACACCTTC.